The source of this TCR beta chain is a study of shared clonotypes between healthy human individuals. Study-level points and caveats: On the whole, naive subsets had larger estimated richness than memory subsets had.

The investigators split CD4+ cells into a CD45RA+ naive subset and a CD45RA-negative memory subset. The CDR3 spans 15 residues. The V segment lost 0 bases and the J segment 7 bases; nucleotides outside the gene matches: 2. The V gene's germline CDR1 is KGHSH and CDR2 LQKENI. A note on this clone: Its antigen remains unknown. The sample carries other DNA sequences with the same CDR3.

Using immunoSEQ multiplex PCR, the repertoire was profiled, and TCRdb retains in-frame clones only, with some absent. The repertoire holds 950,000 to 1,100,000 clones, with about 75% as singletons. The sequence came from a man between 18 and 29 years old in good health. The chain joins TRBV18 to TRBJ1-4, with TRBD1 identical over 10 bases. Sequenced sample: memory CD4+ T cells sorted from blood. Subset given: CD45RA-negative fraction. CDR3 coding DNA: TGTGCCAGCTCACCACCGGGACAGGGGCGTGAAAAACTGTTTTTT. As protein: CASSPPGQGREKLFF. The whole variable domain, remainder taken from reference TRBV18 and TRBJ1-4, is NAGVMQNPRHLVRRRGQEARLRCSPMKGHSHVYWYRQLPEEGLKFMVYLQKENIIDESGMPKERFSAEFPKEGPSILRIQQVVRGDSAAYFCASSPPGQGREKLFFGSGTQLSVL.